One sample yielded the 19 T cell receptor beta chains listed below, sequenced in a study of OX40 agonist ivuxolimab in advanced cancers. The repertoire was sequenced with immunoSEQ multiplex PCR; TCRdb's copy has only in-frame clones and lacks some. The repertoire includes tens of thousands of clones, roughly 90% of them detected once, and about 0.63% sits in the top ten. The sample consisted of CD4+ or CD8+ T cells sorted from blood, taken in a trial of the OX40 agonist ivuxolimab. The receptors derive from an adult with an advanced solid tumor such as melanoma, head and neck, liver or kidney cancer.

The gene calls are TRBV5-4 and TRBJ2-1; 9 nucleotides agree with TRBD1. Germline-derived CDR1 and CDR2 are SGHNT and YYREEE (reference sequence). The CDR3 runs to 15 residues. The V gene end was trimmed by 1 base and the J gene end by 4 bases; junction bases not matched to a gene: 3. This CDR3 reads CASSLRTGVYNEQFF. CDR3 nucleotide sequence: TGTGCCAGCAGCTTGCGGACAGGGGTATACAATGAGCAGTTCTTC.

This clone was observed once. V is TRBV2 and J is TRBJ1-6; 9 positions match TRBD1. The CDR3 runs to 15 residues. V dropped 7 bases and J dropped 9; count of bases not matched to a gene: 10. Germline V gene sequence: CDR1 SNHLY, CDR2 FYNNEI. The CDR3 spells CASNDFRDRVSPLHF. For the CDR3, the DNA is TGTGCCAGCAACGACTTCCGGGACAGGGTTTCACCCCTCCACTTT.

This chain connects TRBV11-3 to TRBJ2-7; tentatively, D is TRBD1 (5 bases). Per germline, CDR1 SGHNT and CDR2 YENEEA. Deletions cut 4 bases from V and 6 bases from J, with 19 bases between. The CDR3 runs to 15 residues. This CDR3 is CASSSQGQIPSEQYF. The CDR3 DNA is TGTGCCAGCAGCTCCCAGGGCCAAATCCCCTCCGAGCAGTACTTC. Variable domain in full (rest from reference TRBV11-3 and TRBJ2-7): EAGVVQSPRYKIIEKKQPVAFWCNPISGHNTLYWYLQNLGQGPELLIRYENEEAVDDSQLPKDRFSAERLKGVDSTLKIQPAELGDSAVYLCASSSQGQIPSEQYFGPGTRLTVT.

The chain joins TRBV18 to TRBJ2-7; TRBD1 matches at 10 bases. This CDR3 has 15 residues. The trim removed 3 bases at V and 4 bases at J, leaving 6 bases unmatched. Germline assignment: CDR1 KGHSH and CDR2 LQKENI. This CDR3 is CASSPRRQGAYEQYF. CDR3 sequence (DNA): TGTGCCAGCTCACCGAGGAGACAGGGGGCGTACGAGCAGTACTTC.

The rearrangement links TRBV5-1 to TRBJ2-5; perhaps TRBD2 as D (6 bases). The ends were cut back, 5 bases at V and 4 bases at J, with 21 bases in the middle. The CDR3 length is 16 residues. Germline V lookup: CDR1 SGHRS, CDR2 YFSETQ. As DNA, the CDR3 is TGCGCCAGCAGTCCCCTCATTAGCGGTGGGACAGAGACCCAGTACTTC. Translation gives CASSPLISGGTETQYF.

The chain joins TRBV9 to TRBJ2-7; D is perhaps TRBD1 (5 bases). The germline gives CDR1 SGDLS, CDR2 YYNGEE. The V gene lost 4 bases and the J gene lost 6 bases, with 14 bases spanning the gap. The CDR3 is 13 amino acids. The CDR3 protein is CASSPPNQGEQYF. In nucleotides, the CDR3 is TGTGCCAGCAGCCCACCGAACCAGGGCGAGCAGTACTTC.

This chain uses TRBV7-3 with TRBJ2-3, with unresolved D. V shed 5 bases and J shed 0 bases, with 12 bases lying between them. In germline, CDR1 is SGHTA, CDR2 FQGTGA. CDR3 length equals 15 residues. CDR3 bases: TGTGCCAGCAGCCAAAGGGCGGAAAGCACAGATACGCAGTATTTT. This codes for CASSQRAESTDTQYF.

The V call is TRBV7-8, the J call TRBJ2-1; tentative D call: TRBD2 (7 bases). The CDR3 spans 15 residues. V lost 0 bases to trimming and J lost 6 bases, with 12 bases between them. Germline V gene sequence: CDR1 SGHVS, CDR2 FQNEAQ. The CDR3: CASSLAPGGLNEQFF. DNA of the CDR3: TGTGCCAGCAGCTTAGCGCCGGGGGGCCTCAATGAGCAGTTCTTC. The whole variable domain, filled in from reference TRBV7-8 and TRBJ2-1, reads GAGVSQSPRYKVAKRGQDVALRCDPISGHVSLFWYQQALGQGPEFLTYFQNEAQLDKSGLPSDRFFAERPEGSVSTLKIQRTQQEDSAVYLCASSLAPGGLNEQFFGPGTRLTVL.

J is TRBJ1-2 and V is TRBV6-5, with TRBD1 matching over 9 bases. Trimming took 7 bases from V and 3 from J; bases not matched to a gene: 6. CDR1 and CDR2 (germline): MNHEY, SVGAGI. This CDR3 region has 14 residues. The CDR3 spells CASTKQGADYGYTF. In DNA, the CDR3 is TGTGCCAGCACCAAACAGGGGGCCGACTATGGCTACACCTTC.

V usage is TRBV7-9 and J usage is TRBJ1-2; the D is unclear. The CDR3 sequence is 15 residues long. Germline assignment: CDR1 SEHNR and CDR2 FQNEAQ (reference sequence). V was shortened by 3 bases and J by 4 bases, with 15 bases between the two germline ends. DNA of the CDR3: TGTGCCAGCAGCTTGGCTCTATTCGACCCCTATGGCTACACCTTC. It translates to CASSLALFDPYGYTF.

This clone was seen a few times. The genes are TRBV2 and TRBJ2-4; 7 bases fit TRBD1. CDR3 length equals 14 residues. From germline, CDR1 is SNHLY and CDR2 FYNNEI. J was trimmed by 7 bases and V by 3 bases; bases with no gene match: 6. CDR3 region: CASSDRDRNNIQYF. The CDR3 coding sequence is TGTGCCAGCAGTGACCGGGACAGAAATAACATTCAGTACTTC.

The V gene is TRBV6-6, the J gene TRBJ1-2, with TRBD1 matching 11 bases. Germline V CDR1 and CDR2: MNHNY, SVGAGI (reference sequence). The CDR3 is 14 residues long. V was clipped by 4 bases and J by 8 bases; unmatched bases: 6. Here the CDR3 reads CASSSPGQGDGYTF. CDR3 coding DNA: TGTGCCAGCAGTTCGCCGGGACAGGGGGACGGCTACACCTTC.

V usage is TRBV6-5 and J usage is TRBJ1-5; no clear D gene. The length of the CDR3 is 12 residues. Trimming cost V 5 bases and J 10 bases, with 12 bases left between them. The germline CDR1 and CDR2 sequences are MNHEY and SVGAGI. CDR3 sequence: CASSRELEPQHF. CDR3 bases: TGTGCCAGCAGTAGGGAATTGGAACCCCAGCATTTT.

This rearrangement joins TRBV5-5 to TRBJ2-1; D is ambiguous. V was pared by 0 bases and J by 8 bases, with 9 bases between. CDR3 length: 13 residues. Germline V CDR1 and CDR2: SGHKS, YYEKEE (reference sequence). CDR3 sequence: CASSLGADDEQFF. CDR3 DNA: TGTGCCAGCAGCTTGGGAGCCGACGATGAGCAGTTCTTC.

The chain is built from TRBV7-2 and TRBJ1-2, with D maybe TRBD1 (5 bases). Trimming stripped 5 bases from V and 2 bases from J, with 9 bases between. Germline V CDR1 and CDR2: SGHTA, FQGNSA. The CDR3 is made up of 13 amino acids. The CDR3 coding sequence is TGTGCCAGCAGCCCACAGGAGAACTATGGCTACACCTTC. It is translated as CASSPQENYGYTF.

About this clone: Other nucleotide sequences from this sample produce the same CDR3. The chain has TRBV6-6 and TRBJ1-1; 8 positions agree with TRBD1. Germline V gene data show CDR1 as MNHNY and CDR2 as SVGAGI (reference sequence). Losses at the gene ends were 5 bases for V and 1 base for J; bases not matched to a gene: 3. This CDR3 is 14 amino acids long. CDR3 sequence: CASSRQGANTEAFF. The CDR3 bases are TGTGCCAGCAGTCGCCAGGGGGCGAACACTGAAGCTTTCTTT.

This chain links TRBV6-5 with TRBJ1-5; D gene ambiguous. Trimming took 6 bases from V and 5 from J, leaving 8 bases between them. The germline CDR1 and CDR2 sequences are MNHEY and SVGAGI. The CDR3 consists of 12 residues. CDR3 amino acids: CASSNPYQPQHF. The CDR3, as DNA: TGTGCCAGCAGCAACCCGTATCAGCCCCAGCATTTT.

This clone was picked up one time. The rearrangement joins TRBV15 to TRBJ1-3; tentative D call: TRBD1 (5 bases). V lost 6 bases and J 0 bases, leaving 9 bases between the germline ends. The CDR3 runs 14 residues. The V gene's germline CDR1 is LNHNV and CDR2 YYDKDF (reference sequence). CDR3 residues: CATRAGDSGNTIYF. The CDR3, as DNA: TGTGCCACCAGAGCGGGGGACTCTGGAAACACCATATATTTT.

The rearrangement joins TRBV5-1 to TRBJ1-3; D is uncertain. The CDR3 loop spans 12 amino acids. Germline lookup yields CDR1 SGHRS and CDR2 YFSETQ. V lost 4 bases and J 4 bases, leaving 6 bases between the germline ends. CDR3 in amino acids: CASSLPGNTIYF. CDR3 DNA sequence: TGCGCCAGCAGCCTACCCGGAAACACCATATATTTT. Combining the CDR3 with reference TRBV5-1 and TRBJ1-3 gives the whole variable domain KAGVTQTPRYLIKTRGQQVTLSCSPISGHRSVSWYQQTPGQGLQFLFEYFSETQRNKGNFPGRFSGRQFSNSRSEMNVSTLELGDSALYLCASSLPGNTIYFGEGSWLTVV.